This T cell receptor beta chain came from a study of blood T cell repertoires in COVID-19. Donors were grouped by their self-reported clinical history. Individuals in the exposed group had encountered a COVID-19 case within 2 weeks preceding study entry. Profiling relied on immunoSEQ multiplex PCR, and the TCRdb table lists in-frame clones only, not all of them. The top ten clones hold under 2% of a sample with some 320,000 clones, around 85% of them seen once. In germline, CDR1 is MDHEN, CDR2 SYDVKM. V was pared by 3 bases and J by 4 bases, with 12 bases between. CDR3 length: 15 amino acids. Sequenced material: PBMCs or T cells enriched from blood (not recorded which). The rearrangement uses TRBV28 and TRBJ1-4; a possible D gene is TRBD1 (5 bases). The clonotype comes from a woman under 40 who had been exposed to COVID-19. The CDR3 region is CASSLGGTGNEKLFF. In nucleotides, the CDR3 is TGTGCCAGCAGTTTGGGGGGAACGGGTAATGAAAAACTGTTTTTT.